The entry that follows covers one TCR beta chain sequence. Its specificity is not known. This entry comes from a study of T cell responses to AZD1222 COVID-19 vaccine. Regarding the study as a whole: As reported, nearly half of all spike-specific TCRs target variant regions that are unmutated. A mostly white British donor set with more females was recruited, and clonal diversity was possibly underestimated. Sampling captured repertoires only after the peak T cell response. Spike was spanned by vaccine-associated CD4 TCRs, with dominance at 160-218 and 743-854.

Data came from immunoSEQ multiplex PCR; TCRdb stores just in-frame clones and leaves some out. Among about 200,000 clones listed, around nine tenths were seen once. Trimming took 1 base from V and 1 from J, leaving 6 bases between them. Germline CDR1 and CDR2: SGHNT and YYREEE (reference sequence). The CDR3 is 13 amino acids. The chain recombines TRBV5-4 with TRBJ2-7, with no clear D. Sequenced material: peripheral blood, taken 28 days after the second dose of the MenACWY control vaccine. The receptor's source is an adult who received the MenACWY meningococcal vaccine as a control. For the CDR3, the DNA is TGTGCCAGCAGCTTGTTCTCGTCCTACGAGCAGTACTTC. This translates into CASSLFSSYEQYF.